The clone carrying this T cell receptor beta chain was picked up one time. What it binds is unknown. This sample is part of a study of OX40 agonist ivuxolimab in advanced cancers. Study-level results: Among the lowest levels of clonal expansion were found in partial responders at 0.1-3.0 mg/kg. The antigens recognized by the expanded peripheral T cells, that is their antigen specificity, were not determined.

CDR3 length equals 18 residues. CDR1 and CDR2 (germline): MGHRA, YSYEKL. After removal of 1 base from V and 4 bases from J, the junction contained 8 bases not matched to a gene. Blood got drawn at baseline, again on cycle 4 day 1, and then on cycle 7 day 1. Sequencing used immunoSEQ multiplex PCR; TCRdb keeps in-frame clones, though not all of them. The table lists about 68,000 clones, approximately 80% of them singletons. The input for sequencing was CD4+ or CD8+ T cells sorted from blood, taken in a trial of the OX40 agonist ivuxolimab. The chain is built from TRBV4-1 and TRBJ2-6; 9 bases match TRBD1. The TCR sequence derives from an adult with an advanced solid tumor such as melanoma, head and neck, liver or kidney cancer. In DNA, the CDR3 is TGCGCCAGCAGCCAAGGAGCACAGGGGGCGATAGGGGCCAACGTCCTGACTTTC. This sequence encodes CASSQGAQGAIGANVLTF.